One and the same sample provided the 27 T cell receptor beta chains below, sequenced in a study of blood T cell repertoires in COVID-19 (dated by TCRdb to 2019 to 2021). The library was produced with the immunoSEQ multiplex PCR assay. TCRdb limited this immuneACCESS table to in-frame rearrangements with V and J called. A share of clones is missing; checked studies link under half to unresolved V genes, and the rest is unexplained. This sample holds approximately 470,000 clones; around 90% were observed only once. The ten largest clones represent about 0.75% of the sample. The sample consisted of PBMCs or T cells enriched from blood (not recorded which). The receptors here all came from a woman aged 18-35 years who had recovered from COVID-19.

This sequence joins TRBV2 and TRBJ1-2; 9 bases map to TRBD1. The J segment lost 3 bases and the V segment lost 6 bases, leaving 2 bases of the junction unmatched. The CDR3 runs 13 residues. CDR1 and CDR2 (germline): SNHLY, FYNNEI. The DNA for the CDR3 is TGTGCCAGCAGGGGACAGGGTTACTATGGCTACACCTTC. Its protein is CASRGQGYYGYTF.

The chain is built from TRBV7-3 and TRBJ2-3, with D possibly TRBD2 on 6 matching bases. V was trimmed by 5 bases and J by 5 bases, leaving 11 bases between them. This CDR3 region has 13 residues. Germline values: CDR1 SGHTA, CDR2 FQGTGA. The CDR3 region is CASSLTRQDTQYF. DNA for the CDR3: TGTGCCAGCAGCCTGACTAGACAAGATACGCAGTATTTT. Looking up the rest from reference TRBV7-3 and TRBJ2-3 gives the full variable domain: GAGVSQTPSNKVTEKGKYVELRCDPISGHTALYWYRQSLGQGPEFLIYFQGTGAADDSGLPNDRFFAVRPEGSVSTLKIQRTERGDSAVYLCASSLTRQDTQYFGPGTRLTVL.

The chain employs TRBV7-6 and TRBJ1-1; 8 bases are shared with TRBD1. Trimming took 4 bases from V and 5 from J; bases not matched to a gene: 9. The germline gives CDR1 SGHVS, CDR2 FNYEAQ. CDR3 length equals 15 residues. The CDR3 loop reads CASSSAQGALTEAFF. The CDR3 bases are TGTGCCAGCAGCTCCGCCCAGGGGGCTTTGACTGAAGCTTTCTTT.

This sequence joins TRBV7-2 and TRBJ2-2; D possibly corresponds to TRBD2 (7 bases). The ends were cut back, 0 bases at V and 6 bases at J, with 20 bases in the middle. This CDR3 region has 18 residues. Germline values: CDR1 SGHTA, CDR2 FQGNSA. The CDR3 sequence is CASSLASLWGGGSGELFF. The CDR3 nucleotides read TGTGCCAGCAGCTTAGCGTCTCTTTGGGGAGGGGGATCCGGGGAGCTGTTTTTT.

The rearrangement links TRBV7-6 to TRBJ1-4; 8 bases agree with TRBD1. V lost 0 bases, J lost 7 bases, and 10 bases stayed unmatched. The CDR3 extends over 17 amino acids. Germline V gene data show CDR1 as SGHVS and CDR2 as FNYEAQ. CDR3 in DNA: TGTGCCAGCAGCTTAGCCCCCAACAGGGGGAGGGGTGAAAAACTGTTTTTT. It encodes CASSLAPNRGRGEKLFF.

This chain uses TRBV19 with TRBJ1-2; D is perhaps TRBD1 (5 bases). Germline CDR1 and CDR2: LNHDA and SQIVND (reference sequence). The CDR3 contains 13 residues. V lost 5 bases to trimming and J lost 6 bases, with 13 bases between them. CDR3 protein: CASSPRGEDGYTF. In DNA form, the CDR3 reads TGTGCCAGTAGTCCAAGAGGGGAGGATGGCTACACCTTC.

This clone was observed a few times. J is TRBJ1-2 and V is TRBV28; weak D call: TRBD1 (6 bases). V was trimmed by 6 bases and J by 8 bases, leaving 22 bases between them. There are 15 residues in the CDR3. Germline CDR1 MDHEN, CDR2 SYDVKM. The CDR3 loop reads CASRPSGDTLRGYTF. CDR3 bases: TGTGCCAGCAGACCTTCTGGGGACACCCTTAGGGGCTACACCTTC.

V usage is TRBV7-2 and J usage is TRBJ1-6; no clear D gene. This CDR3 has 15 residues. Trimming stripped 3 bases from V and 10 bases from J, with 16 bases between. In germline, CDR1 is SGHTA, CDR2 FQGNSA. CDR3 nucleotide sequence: TGTGCCAGCAGCTTGTTGTCCAGTAGAGGGTCACCCCTCCACTTT. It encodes CASSLLSSRGSPLHF.

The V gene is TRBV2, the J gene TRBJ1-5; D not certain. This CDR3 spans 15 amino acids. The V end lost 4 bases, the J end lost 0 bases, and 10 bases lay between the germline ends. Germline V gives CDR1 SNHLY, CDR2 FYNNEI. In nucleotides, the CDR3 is TGTGCCAGCAGTGGACACTTGGATAGCAATCAGCCCCAGCATTTT. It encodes CASSGHLDSNQPQHF.

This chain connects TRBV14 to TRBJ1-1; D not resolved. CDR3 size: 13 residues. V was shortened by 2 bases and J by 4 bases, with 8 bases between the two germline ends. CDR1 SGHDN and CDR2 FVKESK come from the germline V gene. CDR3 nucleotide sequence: TGTGCCAGCAGCCAACACCTTAGCACTGAAGCTTTCTTT. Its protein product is CASSQHLSTEAFF.

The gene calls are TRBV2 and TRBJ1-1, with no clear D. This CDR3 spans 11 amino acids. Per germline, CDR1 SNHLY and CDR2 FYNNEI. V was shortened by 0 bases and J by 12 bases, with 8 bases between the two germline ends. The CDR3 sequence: CASSEAPLTFF. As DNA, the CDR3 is TGTGCCAGCAGTGAAGCCCCCTTAACTTTCTTT.

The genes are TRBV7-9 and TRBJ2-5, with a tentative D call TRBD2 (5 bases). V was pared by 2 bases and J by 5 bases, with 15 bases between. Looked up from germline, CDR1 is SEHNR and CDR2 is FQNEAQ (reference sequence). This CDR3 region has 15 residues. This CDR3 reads CASSLISGRAETQYF. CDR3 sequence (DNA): TGTGCCAGCAGCTTAATCAGCGGCCGTGCGGAGACCCAGTACTTC.

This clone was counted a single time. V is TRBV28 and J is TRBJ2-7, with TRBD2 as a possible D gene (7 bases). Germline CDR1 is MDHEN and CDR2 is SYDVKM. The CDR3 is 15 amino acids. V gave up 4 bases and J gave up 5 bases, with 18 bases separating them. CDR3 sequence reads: CASSSSAGARDEQYF. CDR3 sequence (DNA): TGTGCCAGCAGTTCGTCTGCGGGGGCGAGGGACGAGCAGTACTTC. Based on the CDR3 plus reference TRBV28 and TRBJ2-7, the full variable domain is DVKVTQSSRYLVKRTGEKVFLECVQDMDHENMFWYRQDPGLGLRLIYFSYDVKMKEKGDIPEGYSVSREKKERFSLILESASTNQTSMYLCASSSSAGARDEQYFGPGTRLTVT.

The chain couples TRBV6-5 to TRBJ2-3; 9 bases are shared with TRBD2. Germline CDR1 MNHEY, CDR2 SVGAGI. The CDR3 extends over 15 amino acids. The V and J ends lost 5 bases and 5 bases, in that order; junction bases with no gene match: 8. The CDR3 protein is CASSPQRGVQDTQYF. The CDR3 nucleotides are TGTGCCAGCAGTCCCCAGCGGGGGGTACAAGATACGCAGTATTTT.

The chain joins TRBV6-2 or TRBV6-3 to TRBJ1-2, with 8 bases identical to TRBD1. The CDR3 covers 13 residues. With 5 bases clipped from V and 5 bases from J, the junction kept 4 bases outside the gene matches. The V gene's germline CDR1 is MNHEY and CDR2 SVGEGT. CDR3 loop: CASSPGQVYGYTF. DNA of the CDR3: TGTGCCAGCAGTCCGGGACAGGTTTATGGCTACACCTTC.

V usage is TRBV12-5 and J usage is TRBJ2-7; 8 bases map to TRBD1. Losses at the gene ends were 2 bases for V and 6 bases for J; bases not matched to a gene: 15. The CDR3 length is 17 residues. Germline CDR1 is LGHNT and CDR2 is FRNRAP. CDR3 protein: CASGLPYPGGGHFEQYF. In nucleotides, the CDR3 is TGTGCTAGTGGTTTGCCGTACCCAGGGGGCGGTCATTTCGAGCAGTACTTC.

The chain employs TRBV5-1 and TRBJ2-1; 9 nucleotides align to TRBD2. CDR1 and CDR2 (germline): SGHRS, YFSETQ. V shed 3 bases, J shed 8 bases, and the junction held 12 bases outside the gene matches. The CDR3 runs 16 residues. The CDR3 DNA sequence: TGCGCCAGCAGCTCCCTGGCGGGGGGGGGCAGGGATGAGCAGTTCTTC. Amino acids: CASSSLAGGGRDEQFF.

The CDR3 spells CASSPRTFYNEQFF. The CDR3 nucleotides are TGTGCCAGCAGCCCTCGGACTTTTTACAATGAGCAGTTCTTC. The J gene is TRBJ2-1, the V gene TRBV11-2; D perhaps matches TRBD2 (5 bases). CDR1 is SGHAT and CDR2 is FQNNGV in the germline V gene. The germline V and J ends were trimmed by 5 bases and 4 bases, with 12 bases remaining between them. The CDR3 sequence is 14 residues long. The full variable domain, completed using reference TRBV11-2 and TRBJ2-1, is EAGVAQSPRYKIIEKRQSVAFWCNPISGHATLYWYQQILGQGPKLLIQFQNNGVVDDSQLPKDRFSAERLKGVDSTLKIQPAKLEDSAVYLCASSPRTFYNEQFFGPGTRLTVL.

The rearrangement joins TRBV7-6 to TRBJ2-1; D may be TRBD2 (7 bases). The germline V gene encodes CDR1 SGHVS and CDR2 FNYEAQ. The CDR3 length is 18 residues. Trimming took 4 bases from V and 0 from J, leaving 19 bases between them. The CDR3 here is CASSSRPSGGSSYNEQFF. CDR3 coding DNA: TGTGCCAGCAGCTCTAGACCCTCGGGGGGCAGCTCCTACAATGAGCAGTTCTTC. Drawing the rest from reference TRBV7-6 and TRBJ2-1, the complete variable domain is GAGVSQSPRYKVTKRGQDVALRCDPISGHVSLYWYRQALGQGPEFLTYFNYEAQQDKSGLPNDRFSAERPEGSISTLTIQRTEQRDSAMYRCASSSRPSGGSSYNEQFFGPGTRLTVL.

The CDR3 region has the DNA TGTGCCAGCAGTTTTTTGCCCCTCCCACAGGGGCAAGAGACCCAGTACTTC. It specifies CASSFLPLPQGQETQYF. The gene calls are TRBV28 and TRBJ2-5; TRBD1 matches 7 bases. With V trimmed by 3 bases and J by 2 bases, 12 bases remained unmatched. Germline V gene data show CDR1 as MDHEN and CDR2 as SYDVKM. This CDR3 comprises 17 residues.

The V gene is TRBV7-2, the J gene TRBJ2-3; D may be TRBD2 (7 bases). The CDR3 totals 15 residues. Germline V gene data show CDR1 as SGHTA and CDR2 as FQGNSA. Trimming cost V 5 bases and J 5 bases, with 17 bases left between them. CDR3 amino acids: CASSPTRGAEDTQYF. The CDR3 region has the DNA TGTGCCAGCAGCCCCACTCGGGGGGCGGAAGATACGCAGTATTTT.

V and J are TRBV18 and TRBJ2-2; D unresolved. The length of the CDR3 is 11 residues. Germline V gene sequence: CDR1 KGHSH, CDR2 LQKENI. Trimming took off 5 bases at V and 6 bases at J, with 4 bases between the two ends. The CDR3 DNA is TGTGCCAGCTCATCGTCCGGGGAGCTGTTTTTT. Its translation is CASSSSGELFF.

Here the CDR3 DNA reads TGTGCCAGCAGCCAACTAGCGAGAGAGACCCAGTACTTC. Its protein product is CASSQLARETQYF. The chain couples TRBV7-6 to TRBJ2-5; 7 bases are shared with TRBD2. Trimming removed 5 bases from V and 4 bases from J; junction bases left unmatched: 4. Per the germline V gene, CDR1 is SGHVS and CDR2 is FNYEAQ. CDR3 length: 13 amino acids.

CDR3 DNA sequence: TGTGCCACCAGTGAGCCGGACAGGGAATATGGCTACACCTTC. It specifies CATSEPDREYGYTF. V gene TRBV24-1 combines with J gene TRBJ1-2; 8 bases are a match to TRBD1. Germline trimming cut 4 bases from V and 5 bases from J; bases unmatched to any gene: 5. The CDR3 covers 14 residues. In germline, CDR1 is KGHDR, CDR2 SFDVKD.

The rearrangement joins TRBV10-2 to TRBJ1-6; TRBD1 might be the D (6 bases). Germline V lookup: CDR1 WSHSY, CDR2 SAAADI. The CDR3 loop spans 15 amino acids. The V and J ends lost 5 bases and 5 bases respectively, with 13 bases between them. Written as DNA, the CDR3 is TGCGCCAGCAGTCCAGGGGTTCGTAATAATTCACCCCTCCACTTT. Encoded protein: CASSPGVRNNSPLHF.

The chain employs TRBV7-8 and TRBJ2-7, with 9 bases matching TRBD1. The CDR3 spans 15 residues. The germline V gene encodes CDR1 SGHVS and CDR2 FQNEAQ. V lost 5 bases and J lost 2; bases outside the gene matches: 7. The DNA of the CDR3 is TGTGCCAGCAGCGGAACCGGGACAGGGCCCTACGAGCAGTACTTC. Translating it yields CASSGTGTGPYEQYF.

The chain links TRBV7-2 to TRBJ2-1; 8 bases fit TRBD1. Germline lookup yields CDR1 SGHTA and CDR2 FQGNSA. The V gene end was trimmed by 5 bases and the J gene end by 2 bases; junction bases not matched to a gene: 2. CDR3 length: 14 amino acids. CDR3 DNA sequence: TGTGCCAGCAGCCCACAGGGGGCCTACAATGAGCAGTTCTTC. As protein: CASSPQGAYNEQFF. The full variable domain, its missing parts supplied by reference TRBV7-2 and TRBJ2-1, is GAGVSQSPSNKVTEKGKDVELRCDPISGHTALYWYRQSLGQGLEFLIYFQGNSAPDKSGLPSDRFSAERTGGSVSTLTIQRTQQEDSAVYLCASSPQGAYNEQFFGPGTRLTVL.